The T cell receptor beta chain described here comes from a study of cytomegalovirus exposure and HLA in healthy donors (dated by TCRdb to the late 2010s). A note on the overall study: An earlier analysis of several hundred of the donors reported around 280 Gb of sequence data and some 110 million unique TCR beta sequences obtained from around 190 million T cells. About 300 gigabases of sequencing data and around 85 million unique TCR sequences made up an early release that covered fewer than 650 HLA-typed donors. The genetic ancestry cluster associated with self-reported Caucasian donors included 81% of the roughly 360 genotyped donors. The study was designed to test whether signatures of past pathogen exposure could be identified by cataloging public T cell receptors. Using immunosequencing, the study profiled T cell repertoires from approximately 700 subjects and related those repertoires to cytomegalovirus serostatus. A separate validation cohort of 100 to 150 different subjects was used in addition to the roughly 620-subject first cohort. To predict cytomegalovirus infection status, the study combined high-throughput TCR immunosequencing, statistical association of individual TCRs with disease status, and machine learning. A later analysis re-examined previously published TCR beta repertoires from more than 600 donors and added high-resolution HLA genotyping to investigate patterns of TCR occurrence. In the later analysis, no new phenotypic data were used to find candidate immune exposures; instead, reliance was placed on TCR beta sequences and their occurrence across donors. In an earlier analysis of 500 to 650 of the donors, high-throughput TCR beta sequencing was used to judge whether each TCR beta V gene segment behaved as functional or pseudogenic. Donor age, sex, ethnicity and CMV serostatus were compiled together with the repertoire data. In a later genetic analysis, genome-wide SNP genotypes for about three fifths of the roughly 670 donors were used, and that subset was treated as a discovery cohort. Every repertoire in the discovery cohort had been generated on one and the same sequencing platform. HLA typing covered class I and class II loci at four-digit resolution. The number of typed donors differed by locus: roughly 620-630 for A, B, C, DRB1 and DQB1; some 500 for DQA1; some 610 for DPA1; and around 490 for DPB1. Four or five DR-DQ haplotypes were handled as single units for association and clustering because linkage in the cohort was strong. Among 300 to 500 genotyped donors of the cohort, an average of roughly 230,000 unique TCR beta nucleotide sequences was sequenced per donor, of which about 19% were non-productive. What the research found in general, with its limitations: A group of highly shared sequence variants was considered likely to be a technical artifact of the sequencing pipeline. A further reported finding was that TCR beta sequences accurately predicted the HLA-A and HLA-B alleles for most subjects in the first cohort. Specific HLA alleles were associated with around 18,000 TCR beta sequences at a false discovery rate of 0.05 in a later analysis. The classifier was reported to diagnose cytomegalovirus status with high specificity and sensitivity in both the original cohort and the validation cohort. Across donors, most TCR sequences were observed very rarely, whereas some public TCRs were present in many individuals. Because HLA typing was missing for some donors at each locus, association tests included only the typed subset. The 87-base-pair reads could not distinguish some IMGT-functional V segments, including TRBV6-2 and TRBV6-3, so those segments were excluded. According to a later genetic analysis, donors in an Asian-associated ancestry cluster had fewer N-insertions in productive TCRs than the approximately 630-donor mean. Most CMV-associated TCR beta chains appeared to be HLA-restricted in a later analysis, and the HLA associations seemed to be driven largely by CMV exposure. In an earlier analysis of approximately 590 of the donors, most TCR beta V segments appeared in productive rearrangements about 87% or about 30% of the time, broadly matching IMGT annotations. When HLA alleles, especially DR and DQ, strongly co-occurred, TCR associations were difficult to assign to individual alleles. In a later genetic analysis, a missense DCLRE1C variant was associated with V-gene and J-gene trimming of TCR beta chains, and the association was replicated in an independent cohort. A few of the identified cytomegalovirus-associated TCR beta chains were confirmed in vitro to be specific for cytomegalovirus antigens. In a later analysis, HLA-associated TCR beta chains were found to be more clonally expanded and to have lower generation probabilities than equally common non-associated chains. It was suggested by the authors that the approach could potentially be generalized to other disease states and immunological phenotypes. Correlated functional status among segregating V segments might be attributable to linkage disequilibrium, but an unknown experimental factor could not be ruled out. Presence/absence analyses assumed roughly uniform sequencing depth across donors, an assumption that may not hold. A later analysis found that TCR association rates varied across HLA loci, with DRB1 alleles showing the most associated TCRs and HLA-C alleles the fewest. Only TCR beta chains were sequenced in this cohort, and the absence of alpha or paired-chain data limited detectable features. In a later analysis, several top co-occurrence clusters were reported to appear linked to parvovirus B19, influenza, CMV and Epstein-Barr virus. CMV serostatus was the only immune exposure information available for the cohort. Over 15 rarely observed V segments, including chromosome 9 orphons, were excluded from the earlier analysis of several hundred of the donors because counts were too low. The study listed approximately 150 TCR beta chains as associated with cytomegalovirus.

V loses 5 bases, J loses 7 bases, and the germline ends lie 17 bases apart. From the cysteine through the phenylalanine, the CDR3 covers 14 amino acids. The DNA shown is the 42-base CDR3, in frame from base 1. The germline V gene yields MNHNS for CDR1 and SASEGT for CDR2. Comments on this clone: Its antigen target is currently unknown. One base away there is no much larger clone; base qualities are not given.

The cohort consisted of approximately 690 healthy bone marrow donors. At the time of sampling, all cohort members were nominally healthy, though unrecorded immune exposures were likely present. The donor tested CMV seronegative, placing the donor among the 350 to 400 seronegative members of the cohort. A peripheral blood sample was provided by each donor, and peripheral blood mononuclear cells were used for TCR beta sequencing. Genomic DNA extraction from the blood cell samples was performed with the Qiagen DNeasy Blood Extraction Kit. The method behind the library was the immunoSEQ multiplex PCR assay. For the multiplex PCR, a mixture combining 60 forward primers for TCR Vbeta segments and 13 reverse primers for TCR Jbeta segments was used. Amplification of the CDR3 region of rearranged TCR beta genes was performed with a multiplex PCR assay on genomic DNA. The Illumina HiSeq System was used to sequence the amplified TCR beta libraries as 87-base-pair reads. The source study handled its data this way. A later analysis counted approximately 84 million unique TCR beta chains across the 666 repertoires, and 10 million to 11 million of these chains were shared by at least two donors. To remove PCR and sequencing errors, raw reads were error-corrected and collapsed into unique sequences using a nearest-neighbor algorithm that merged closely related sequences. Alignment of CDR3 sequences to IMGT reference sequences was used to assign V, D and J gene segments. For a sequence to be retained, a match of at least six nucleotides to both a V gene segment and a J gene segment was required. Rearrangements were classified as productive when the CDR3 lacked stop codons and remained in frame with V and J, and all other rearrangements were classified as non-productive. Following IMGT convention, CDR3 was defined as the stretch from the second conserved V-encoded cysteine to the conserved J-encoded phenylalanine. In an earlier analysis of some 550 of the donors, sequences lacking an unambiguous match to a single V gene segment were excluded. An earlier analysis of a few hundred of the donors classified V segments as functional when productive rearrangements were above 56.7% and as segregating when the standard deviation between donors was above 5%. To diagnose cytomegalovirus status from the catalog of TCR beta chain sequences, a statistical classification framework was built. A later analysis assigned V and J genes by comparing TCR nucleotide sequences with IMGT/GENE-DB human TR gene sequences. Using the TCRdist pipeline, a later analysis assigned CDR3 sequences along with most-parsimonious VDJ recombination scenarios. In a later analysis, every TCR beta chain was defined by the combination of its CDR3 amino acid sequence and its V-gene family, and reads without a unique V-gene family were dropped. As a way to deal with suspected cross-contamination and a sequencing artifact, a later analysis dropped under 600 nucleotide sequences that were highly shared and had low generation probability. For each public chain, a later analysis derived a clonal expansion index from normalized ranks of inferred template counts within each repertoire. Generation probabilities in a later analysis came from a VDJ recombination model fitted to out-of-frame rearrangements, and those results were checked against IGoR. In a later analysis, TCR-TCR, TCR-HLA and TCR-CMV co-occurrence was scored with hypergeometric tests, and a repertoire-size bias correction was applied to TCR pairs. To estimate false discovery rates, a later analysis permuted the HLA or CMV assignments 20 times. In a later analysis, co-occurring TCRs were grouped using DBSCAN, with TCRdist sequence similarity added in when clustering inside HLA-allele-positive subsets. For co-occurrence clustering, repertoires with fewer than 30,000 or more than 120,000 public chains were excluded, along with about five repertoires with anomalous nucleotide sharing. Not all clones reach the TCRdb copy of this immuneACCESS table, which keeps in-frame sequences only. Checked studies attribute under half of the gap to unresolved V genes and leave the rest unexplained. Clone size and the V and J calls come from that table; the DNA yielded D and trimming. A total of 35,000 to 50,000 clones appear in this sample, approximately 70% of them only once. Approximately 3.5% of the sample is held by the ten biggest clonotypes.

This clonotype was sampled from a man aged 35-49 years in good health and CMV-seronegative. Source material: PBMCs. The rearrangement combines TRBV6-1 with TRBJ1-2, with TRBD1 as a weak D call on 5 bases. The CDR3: CASSPTAAVGGYTF. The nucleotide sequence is TGTGCCAGCAGTCCGACAGCTGCGGTAGGTGGCTACACCTTC.